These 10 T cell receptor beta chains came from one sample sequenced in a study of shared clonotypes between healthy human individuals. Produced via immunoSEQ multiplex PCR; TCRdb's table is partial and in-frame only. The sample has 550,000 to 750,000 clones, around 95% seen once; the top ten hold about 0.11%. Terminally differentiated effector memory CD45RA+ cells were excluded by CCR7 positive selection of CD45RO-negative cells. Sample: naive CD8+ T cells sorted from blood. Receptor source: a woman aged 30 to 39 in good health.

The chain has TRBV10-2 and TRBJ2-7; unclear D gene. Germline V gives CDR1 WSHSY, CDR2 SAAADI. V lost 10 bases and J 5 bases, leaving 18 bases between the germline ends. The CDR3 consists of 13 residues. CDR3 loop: CAISDGWVNEQYF. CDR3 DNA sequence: TGCGCCATCTCTGACGGCTGGGTTAACGAGCAGTACTTC.

CDR3: CASTVSPAGELFF. In DNA, the CDR3 is TGTGCCAGCACCGTATCCCCGGCCGGGGAGCTGTTTTTT. This rearrangement joins TRBV6-5 to TRBJ2-2; D is ambiguous. The CDR3 sequence is 13 residues long. Per the germline V gene, CDR1 is MNHEY and CDR2 is SVGAGI. Between the trimmed V and J ends, which lost 7 bases and 6 bases, there was a span of 12 bases.

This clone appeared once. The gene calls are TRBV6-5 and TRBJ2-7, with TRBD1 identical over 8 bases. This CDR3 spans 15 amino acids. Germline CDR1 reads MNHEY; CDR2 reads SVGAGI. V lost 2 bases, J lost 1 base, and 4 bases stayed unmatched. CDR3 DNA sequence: TGTGCCAGCAGTTACACAGGGGGGAGATCCTACGAGCAGTACTTC. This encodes CASSYTGGRSYEQYF.

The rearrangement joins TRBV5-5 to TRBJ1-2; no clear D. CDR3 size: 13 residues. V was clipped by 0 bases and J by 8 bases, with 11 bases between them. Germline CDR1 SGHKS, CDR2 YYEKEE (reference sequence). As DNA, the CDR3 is TGTGCCAGCAGCTTGGTCGGGCCGACCGGCTACACCTTC. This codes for CASSLVGPTGYTF.

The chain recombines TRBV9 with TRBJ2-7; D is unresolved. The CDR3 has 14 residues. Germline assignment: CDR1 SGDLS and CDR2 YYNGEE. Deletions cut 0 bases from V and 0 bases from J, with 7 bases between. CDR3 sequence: CASSVADNSYEQYF. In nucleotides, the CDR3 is TGTGCCAGCAGCGTAGCGGATAACTCCTACGAGCAGTACTTC.

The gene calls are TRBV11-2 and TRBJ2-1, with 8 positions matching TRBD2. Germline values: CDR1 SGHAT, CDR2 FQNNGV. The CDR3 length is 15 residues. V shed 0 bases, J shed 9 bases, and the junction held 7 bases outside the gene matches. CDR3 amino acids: CASSLDWAGGSEQFF. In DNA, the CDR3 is TGTGCCAGCAGCTTAGACTGGGCGGGGGGAAGTGAGCAGTTCTTC.

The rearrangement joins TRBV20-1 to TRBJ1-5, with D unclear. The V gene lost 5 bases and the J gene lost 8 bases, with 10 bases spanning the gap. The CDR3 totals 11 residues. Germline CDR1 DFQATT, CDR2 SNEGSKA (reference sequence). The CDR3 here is CSAQVWKPQHF. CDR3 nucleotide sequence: TGCAGTGCTCAGGTGTGGAAGCCCCAGCATTTT.

The CDR3 DNA follows: TGTGCCAGCCGTAGGACAGCCTCCTACAATGAGCAGTTCTTC. Translating it yields CASRRTASYNEQFF. The chain employs TRBV28 and TRBJ2-1; maybe TRBD1 (6 bases). There are 14 residues in the CDR3. The germline gives CDR1 MDHEN, CDR2 SYDVKM. Trimming removed 8 bases from V and 0 bases from J, with 11 bases in between. Full variable domain (outside the CDR3, taken from reference TRBV28 and TRBJ2-1): DVKVTQSSRYLVKRTGEKVFLECVQDMDHENMFWYRQDPGLGLRLIYFSYDVKMKEKGDIPEGYSVSREKKERFSLILESASTNQTSMYLCASRRTASYNEQFFGPGTRLTVL.

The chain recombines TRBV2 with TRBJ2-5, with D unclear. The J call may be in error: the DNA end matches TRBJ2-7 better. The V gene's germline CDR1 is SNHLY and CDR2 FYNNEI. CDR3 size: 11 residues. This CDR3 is CASSEFYEQYF. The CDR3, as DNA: TGTGCCAGCAGTGAATTCTACGAGCAGTACTTC.

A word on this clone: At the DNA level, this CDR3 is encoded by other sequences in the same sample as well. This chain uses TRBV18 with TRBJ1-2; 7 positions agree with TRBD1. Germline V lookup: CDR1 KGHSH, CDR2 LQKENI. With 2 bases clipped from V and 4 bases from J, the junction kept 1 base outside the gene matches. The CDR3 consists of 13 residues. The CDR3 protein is CASSPGTVYGYTF. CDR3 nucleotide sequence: TGTGCCAGCTCACCAGGGACAGTCTATGGCTACACCTTC.